The 23 T cell receptor beta chains below all came from one sample that was sequenced in a study of spatial heterogeneity in lung cancer. Study results and limitations: Expanded intratumoral alpha and beta TCR counts tracked tumor mutation counts.

Sample time point: sample taken at primary tumor resection. TCRdb ran MiXCR on the 5' RACE reads and lists one entry per CDR3 protein. Counted here are roughly 8,500 distinct CDR3 sequences, 7.5% to 10% occurring once; the ten biggest clones make up over 7.5%. No cognate antigen is known for these TCRs. Sequences were derived from lung tumor tissue, sampled at surgery. The receptors stem from a male donor with early-stage non-small cell lung cancer.

The chain uses TRBV10-3 and TRBJ1-6; D remains ambiguous. Germline lookup yields CDR1 ENHRY and CDR2 SYGVKD. The ends were cut back, 7 bases at V and 4 bases at J, with 8 bases in the middle. The CDR3 is 13 residues long. The CDR3 coding sequence is TGTGCCATCAATGGAGGGTATAATTCACCCCTCCACTTT. This translates into CAINGGYNSPLHF.

The chain uses TRBV29-1 and TRBJ1-1; D possibly corresponds to TRBD1 (5 bases). CDR1 and CDR2 from the germline V gene are SQVTM and ANQGSEA. The CDR3 covers 14 residues. Deletions cut 4 bases from V and 5 bases from J, with 17 bases between. CDR3 nucleotide sequence: TGCAGCGTTGTCGGTGGGGGACCTGGGACTGAAGCTTTCTTT. Its translation: CSVVGGGPGTEAFF.

With respect to this clonotype: Possible read error: a much larger clone is one base away. The rearrangement uses TRBV20-1 and TRBJ1-2, with D unclear. The CDR3 has 13 residues. Germline V gene sequence: CDR1 DFQATT, CDR2 SNEGSKA (reference sequence). The CDR3 protein is CRARDRTNYGYTF. DNA for the CDR3: TGCAGAGCTAGAGATCGTACGAACTATGGCTACACCTTC.

The chain joins TRBV2 to TRBJ1-5; D perhaps matches TRBD1 (6 bases). This CDR3 comprises 14 residues. The germline CDR1 and CDR2 sequences are SNHLY and FYNNEI. V lost 6 bases to trimming and J lost 2 bases, with 11 bases between them. Here the CDR3 reads CASRQGEGNQPQHF. The DNA for the CDR3 is TGTGCCAGCAGACAGGGAGAGGGCAATCAGCCCCAGCATTTT. The variable domain in full, completed from reference TRBV2 and TRBJ1-5, reads EPEVTQTPSHQVTQMGQEVILRCVPISNHLYFYWYRQILGQKVEFLVSFYNNEISEKSEIFDDQFSVERPDGSNFTLKIRSTKLEDSAMYFCASRQGEGNQPQHFGDGTRLSIL.

The chain links TRBV7-8 to TRBJ2-7; possible D gene TRBD2, 6 bases. Between the trimmed V and J ends, which lost 5 bases and 2 bases, there was a span of 16 bases. Germline V CDR1 and CDR2: SGHVS, FQNEAQ. The CDR3 has 15 residues. CDR3 DNA: TGTGCCAGCAGCCGCGGAGGGGCCTACCCCTACGAGCAGTACTTC. Amino acids: CASSRGGAYPYEQYF.

This clonotype was counted many times. V is TRBV4-1 and J is TRBJ2-7; no clear D gene. The CDR3 loop spans 11 amino acids. Germline V lookup: CDR1 MGHRA, CDR2 YSYEKL. The V gene lost 1 base and the J gene lost 8 bases, with 6 bases spanning the gap. CDR3 coding DNA: TGCGCCAGCAGCCAAGGGAACCAGCAGTACTTC. Amino acid sequence: CASSQGNQQYF.

This clonotype is judged medium-sized. The CDR3 DNA reads as TGTGCCAGCAGCGTAGGGTCCAGCTCTGGAAACACCATATATTTT. It is translated as CASSVGSSSGNTIYF. The rearrangement joins TRBV9 to TRBJ1-3; D remains unclear. Germline V gene sequence: CDR1 SGDLS, CDR2 YYNGEE. V shed 0 bases and J shed 0 bases, with 7 bases lying between them. The CDR3 extends over 15 amino acids.

This chain uses TRBV28 with TRBJ2-7; maybe TRBD1 (5 bases). There are 14 residues in the CDR3. With 7 bases removed from V and 5 bases from J, the gap between germline ends came to 18 bases. Germline V gives CDR1 MDHEN, CDR2 SYDVKM. CDR3 in DNA: TGTGCCAGCACCATCTCGGCAGGGCGCAACGAGCAGTACTTC. Translating it yields CASTISAGRNEQYF.

This clonotype qualifies as medium-sized. The rearrangement uses TRBV6-5 and TRBJ1-2, with 8 nucleotides matching TRBD1. Trimming removed 5 bases from V and 5 bases from J; junction bases left unmatched: 16. This CDR3 has 17 amino acids. From germline, CDR1 is MNHEY and CDR2 SVGAGI. CDR3 sequence: CASSPVGTGTFQYGYTF. The CDR3 coding sequence is TGTGCCAGCAGTCCCGTGGGGACAGGCACCTTTCAGTATGGCTACACCTTC.

V is TRBV3-1 and J is TRBJ1-5; D gene ambiguous. This CDR3 is built from 14 residues. Germline CDR1 reads LGHDT; CDR2 reads YNNKEL (reference sequence). V was cut by 4 bases and J by 7 bases, with 14 bases left in between. The CDR3 is CASSPRFLGQPQHF. The CDR3 DNA sequence: TGTGCCAGCAGCCCAAGATTTTTGGGGCAGCCCCAGCATTTT.

This clonotype was counted many times. The chain joins TRBV5-1 to TRBJ1-5; no firm D call. The CDR3 spans 14 residues. Germline loops: CDR1 SGHRS, CDR2 YFSETQ. Trimming stripped 0 bases from V and 0 bases from J, with 4 bases between. Here the CDR3 DNA reads TGCGCCAGCAGCTTGGATGGTAGCAATCAGCCCCAGCATTTT. Encoded protein: CASSLDGSNQPQHF.

This clonotype is classed as medium-sized (0.01 to 0.1%). The chain couples TRBV6-1 to TRBJ1-5, with 8 nucleotides matching TRBD1. The CDR3 is 15 residues long. Trimming removed 7 bases from V and 3 bases from J; junction bases left unmatched: 8. Germline V CDR1 and CDR2: MNHNS, SASEGT. CDR3 DNA sequence: TGTGCCAGCACCCTGGACAGGGATCCCAATCAGCCCCAGCATTTT. This encodes CASTLDRDPNQPQHF.

The sample holds many counts of this clonotype. The J gene is TRBJ1-4, the V gene TRBV2; D remains unclear. Germline CDR1 reads SNHLY; CDR2 reads FYNNEI. V was cut by 9 bases and J by 6 bases, with 14 bases left in between. The CDR3 totals 13 residues. CDR3 sequence (DNA): TGTGCCAGTAGGGCCCTAAGATATGAAAAACTGTTTTTT. This sequence encodes CASRALRYEKLFF.

This clonotype is medium-sized (0.01 to 0.1%) by share. The genes are TRBV7-6 and TRBJ1-2; 8 positions agree with TRBD1. Looked up from germline, CDR1 is SGHVS and CDR2 is FNYEAQ. There are 15 residues in the CDR3. The J segment lost 0 bases and the V segment lost 5 bases, leaving 5 bases of the junction unmatched. The DNA for the CDR3 is TGTGCCAGCAGCCCCCAACAGGGGGCTAACTATGGCTACACCTTC. Its translation: CASSPQQGANYGYTF.

By share of the sample, this clonotype is medium-sized. The chain joins TRBV10-2 to TRBJ2-7, with unresolved D. This CDR3 contains 13 residues. The germline CDR1 and CDR2 sequences are WSHSY and SAAADI. V lost 5 bases, J lost 0 bases, and 8 bases lay in between. The CDR3 DNA reads TGCGCCAGCAGTTTACAGAGCTCCTACGAGCAGTACTTC. This translates into CASSLQSSYEQYF.

This clonotype is termed medium-sized. The V gene is TRBV7-6, the J gene TRBJ1-5; maybe TRBD1 (5 bases). The CDR3 contains 15 residues. Germline loops: CDR1 SGHVS, CDR2 FNYEAQ. V gave up 2 bases and J gave up 0 bases, with 8 bases separating them. The CDR3 bases are TGTGCCAGCAGCTTATATCAGGGTAGCAATCAGCCCCAGCATTTT. Translating it yields CASSLYQGSNQPQHF.

This clonotype showed up many times. This rearrangement joins TRBV20-1 to TRBJ2-2; 8 bases match TRBD1. Unmatched junction bases numbered 9, after V lost 6 bases and J lost 6 bases. The CDR3 spans 14 residues. In germline, CDR1 is DFQATT, CDR2 SNEGSKA (reference sequence). The CDR3 sequence is CSATDRGRAGELFF. CDR3 sequence (DNA): TGCAGTGCAACCGACAGGGGACGGGCCGGGGAGCTGTTTTTT.

At least ten counts were recorded for this clonotype. The rearrangement joins TRBV28 to TRBJ1-2, with 8 bases lining up with TRBD1. There are 14 residues in the CDR3. With 3 bases clipped from V and 6 bases from J, the junction kept 6 bases outside the gene matches. Germline V gene sequence: CDR1 MDHEN, CDR2 SYDVKM. The CDR3 DNA sequence: TGTGCCAGCAGTTTTGTGGGACAGGTCAATGGCTACACCTTC. Translation gives CASSFVGQVNGYTF.

The J gene is TRBJ1-6, the V gene TRBV9; possibly TRBD1 for D (5 bases). CDR3 length equals 14 residues. Germline-derived CDR1 and CDR2 are SGDLS and YYNGEE. Trimming left V 2 bases short and J 5 bases short, with 8 bases between. The CDR3 nucleotides are TGTGCCAGCAGCGTGGCGGGGGATAATTCACCCCTCCACTTT. This sequence encodes CASSVAGDNSPLHF.

By share of the sample, this clonotype is medium-sized. The chain links TRBV7-2 to TRBJ1-2; unclear D gene. The V gene lost 5 bases and the J gene lost 4 bases, with 20 bases spanning the gap. This CDR3 region has 16 residues. Germline V gene lookup returns CDR1 SGHTA and CDR2 FQGNSA. The CDR3 nucleotides are TGTGCCAGCAGCCCATTTGTCGGCCGTTTAGGCTATGGCTACACCTTC. Its protein is CASSPFVGRLGYGYTF. Complete variable domain (other parts from reference TRBV7-2 and TRBJ1-2): GAGVSQSPSNKVTEKGKDVELRCDPISGHTALYWYRQSLGQGLEFLIYFQGNSAPDKSGLPSDRFSAERTGGSVSTLTIQRTQQEDSAVYLCASSPFVGRLGYGYTFGSGTRLTVV.

Relative to its sample, this clonotype is medium-sized. J is TRBJ1-3 and V is TRBV12-3 or TRBV12-4, with 7 bases aligning to TRBD1. The V segment lost 6 bases and the J segment 4 bases; nucleotides outside the gene matches: 6. The CDR3 is 14 amino acids. The CDR3 loop is CASSPGTDGNTIYF. The CDR3 DNA reads as TGTGCCAGCAGCCCCGGGACAGACGGAAACACCATATATTTT.

This clonotype is termed medium-sized. The chain employs TRBV23-1 and TRBJ2-2; D ambiguous. TRBV23-1 counts as an open reading frame of uncertain function. The CDR3 covers 15 residues. Trimming shortened V by 3 bases and J by 6 bases, and 14 bases separated the two germline ends. CDR3 nucleotides: TGCGCCAGCAGTCACCCCATGTTTGGGGCCGGGGAGCTGTTTTTT. It specifies CASSHPMFGAGELFF.

By share, this clonotype counts as large. The chain couples TRBV7-9 to TRBJ2-1, with D unclear. Trimming took off 2 bases at V and 4 bases at J, with 6 bases between the two ends. Germline values: CDR1 SEHNR, CDR2 FQNEAQ (reference sequence). This CDR3 has 13 amino acids. The CDR3 loop reads CASSLTDYNEQFF. The CDR3 DNA is TGTGCCAGCAGCTTAACGGATTACAATGAGCAGTTCTTC. Full variable domain (missing parts from reference TRBV7-9 and TRBJ2-1): DTGVSQNPRHKITKRGQNVTFRCDPISEHNRLYWYRQTLGQGPEFLTYFQNEAQLEKSRLLSDRFSAERPKGSFSTLEIQRTEQGDSAMYLCASSLTDYNEQFFGPGTRLTVL.